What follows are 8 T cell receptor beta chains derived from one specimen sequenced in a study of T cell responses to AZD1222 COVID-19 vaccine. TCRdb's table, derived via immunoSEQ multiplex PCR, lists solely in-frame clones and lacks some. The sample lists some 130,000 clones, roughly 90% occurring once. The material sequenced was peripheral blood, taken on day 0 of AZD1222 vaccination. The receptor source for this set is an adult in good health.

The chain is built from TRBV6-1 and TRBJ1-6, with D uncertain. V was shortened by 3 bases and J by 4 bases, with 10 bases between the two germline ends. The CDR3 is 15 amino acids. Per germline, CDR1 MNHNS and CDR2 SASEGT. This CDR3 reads CASSEGMAYNSPLHF. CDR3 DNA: TGTGCCAGCAGTGAGGGGATGGCGTATAATTCACCCCTCCACTTT.

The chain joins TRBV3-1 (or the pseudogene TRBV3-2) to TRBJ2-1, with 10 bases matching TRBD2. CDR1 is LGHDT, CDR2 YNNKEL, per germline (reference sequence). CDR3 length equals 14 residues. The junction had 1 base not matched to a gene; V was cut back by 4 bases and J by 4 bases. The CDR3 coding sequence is TGTGCCAGCAGCCGGACTAGCGGTTACAATGAGCAGTTCTTC. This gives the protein CASSRTSGYNEQFF.

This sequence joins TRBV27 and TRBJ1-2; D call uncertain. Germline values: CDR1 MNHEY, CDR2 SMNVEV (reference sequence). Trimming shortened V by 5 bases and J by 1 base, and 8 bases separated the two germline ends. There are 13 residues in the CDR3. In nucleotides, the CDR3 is TGTGCCAGCAGTATGCCATTTAACTATGGCTACACCTTC. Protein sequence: CASSMPFNYGYTF.

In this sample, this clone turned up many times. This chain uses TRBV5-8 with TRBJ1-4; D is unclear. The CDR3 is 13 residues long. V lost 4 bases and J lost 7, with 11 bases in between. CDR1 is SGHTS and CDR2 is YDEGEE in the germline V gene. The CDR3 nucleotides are TGTGCCAGCAGCCCGGTGGGCGGTGAAAAACTGTTTTTT. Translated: CASSPVGGEKLFF.

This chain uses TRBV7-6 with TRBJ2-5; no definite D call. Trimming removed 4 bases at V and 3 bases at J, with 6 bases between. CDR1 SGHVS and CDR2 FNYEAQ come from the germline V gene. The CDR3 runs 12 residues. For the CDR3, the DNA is TGTGCCAGCAGCTCTAGGGAAGAGACCCAGTACTTC. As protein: CASSSREETQYF.

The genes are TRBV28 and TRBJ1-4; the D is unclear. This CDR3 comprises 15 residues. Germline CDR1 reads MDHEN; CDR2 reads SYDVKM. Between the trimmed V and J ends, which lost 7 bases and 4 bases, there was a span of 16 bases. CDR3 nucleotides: TGTGCCAGCAACCCAGCAGTGAGTAATAATGAAAAACTGTTTTTT. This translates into CASNPAVSNNEKLFF.

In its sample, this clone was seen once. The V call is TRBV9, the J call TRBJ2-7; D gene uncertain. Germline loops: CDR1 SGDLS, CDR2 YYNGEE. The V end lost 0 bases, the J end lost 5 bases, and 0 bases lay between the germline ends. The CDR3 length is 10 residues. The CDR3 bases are TGTGCCAGCAGCGTAGACGAGCAGTACTTC. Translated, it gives CASSVDEQYF. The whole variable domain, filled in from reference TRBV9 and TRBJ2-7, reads DSGVTQTPKHLITATGQRVTLRCSPRSGDLSVYWYQQSLDQGLQFLIQYYNGEERAKGNILERFSAQQFPDLHSELNLSSLELGDSALYFCASSVDEQYFGPGTRLTVT.

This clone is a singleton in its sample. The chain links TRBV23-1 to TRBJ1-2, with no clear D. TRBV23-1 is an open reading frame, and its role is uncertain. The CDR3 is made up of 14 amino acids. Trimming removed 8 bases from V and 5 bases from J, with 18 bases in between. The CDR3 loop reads CASLLPQPDYGYTF. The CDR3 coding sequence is TGCGCCAGCCTCCTCCCGCAGCCAGATTATGGCTACACCTTC.